This T cell receptor beta chain came from a study of graft-versus-host responses after intestinal transplantation. Clones were sequenced by immunoSEQ multiplex PCR, and TCRdb holds only the in-frame ones, with some missing. The sample yields roughly 45,000 clones, about 95% seen once. The CDR3 totals 15 residues. V lost 2 bases, J lost 5 bases, and 8 bases stayed unmatched. CDR1 is MNHNY, CDR2 SVGAGI, per germline (reference sequence). In regard to this clone: The same CDR3 also results from other DNA sequences found in this sample.

Source: PBMCs, taken 335 days after intestinal transplant. The clonotype was recovered from a human patient who received an intestinal transplant, so some T cells may come from the graft donor. This sequence joins TRBV6-6 and TRBJ2-7, with 8 bases aligning to TRBD1. Written as DNA, the CDR3 is TGTGCCAGCAGTTACGGAGACAGGGGCTTGAACGAGCAGTACTTC. This gives the protein CASSYGDRGLNEQYF.